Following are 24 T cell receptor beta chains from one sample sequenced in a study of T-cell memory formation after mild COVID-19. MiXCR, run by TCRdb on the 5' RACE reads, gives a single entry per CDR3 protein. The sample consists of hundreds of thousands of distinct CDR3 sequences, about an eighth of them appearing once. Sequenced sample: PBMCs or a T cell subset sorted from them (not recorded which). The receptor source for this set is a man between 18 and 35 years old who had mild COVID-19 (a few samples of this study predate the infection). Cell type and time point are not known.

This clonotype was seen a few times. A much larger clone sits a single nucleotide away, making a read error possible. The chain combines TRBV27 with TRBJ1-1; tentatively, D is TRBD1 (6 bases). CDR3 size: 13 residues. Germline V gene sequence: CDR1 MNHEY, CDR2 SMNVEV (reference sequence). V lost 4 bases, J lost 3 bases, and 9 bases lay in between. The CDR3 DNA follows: TGTGCCAGCAGTTACAGGGAGTACACTGAAGCTTTCTTT. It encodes CASSYREYTEAFF.

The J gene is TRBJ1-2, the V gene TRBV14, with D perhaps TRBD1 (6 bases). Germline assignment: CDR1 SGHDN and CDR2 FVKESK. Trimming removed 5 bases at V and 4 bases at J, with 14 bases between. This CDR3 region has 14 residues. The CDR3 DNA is TGTGCCAGCAGCAGCATGGACAGACTCTATGGCTACACCTTC. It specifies CASSSMDRLYGYTF. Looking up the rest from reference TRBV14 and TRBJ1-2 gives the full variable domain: EAGVTQFPSHSVIEKGQTVTLRCDPISGHDNLYWYRRVMGKEIKFLLHFVKESKQDESGMPNNRFLAERTGGTYSTLKVQPAELEDSGVYFCASSSMDRLYGYTFGSGTRLTVV.

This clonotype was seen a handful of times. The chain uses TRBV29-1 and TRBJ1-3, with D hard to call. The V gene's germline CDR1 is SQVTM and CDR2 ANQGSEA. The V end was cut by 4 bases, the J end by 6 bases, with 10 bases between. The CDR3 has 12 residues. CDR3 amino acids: CSVGSRLNTIYF. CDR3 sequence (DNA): TGCAGCGTTGGGAGCCGTTTAAACACCATATATTTT.

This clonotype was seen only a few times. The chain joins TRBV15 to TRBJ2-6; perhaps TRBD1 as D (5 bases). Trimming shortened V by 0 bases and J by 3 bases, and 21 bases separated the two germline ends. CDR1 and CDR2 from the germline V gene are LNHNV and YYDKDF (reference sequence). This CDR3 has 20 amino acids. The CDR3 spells CATSRDTGGRAPVGANVLTF. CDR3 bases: TGTGCCACCAGCAGAGATACAGGCGGCCGCGCTCCTGTTGGGGCCAACGTCCTGACTTTC.

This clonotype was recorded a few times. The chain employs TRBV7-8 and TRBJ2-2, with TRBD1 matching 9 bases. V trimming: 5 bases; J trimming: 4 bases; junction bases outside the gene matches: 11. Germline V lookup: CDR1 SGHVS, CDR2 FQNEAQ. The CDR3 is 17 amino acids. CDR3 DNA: TGTGCCAGCAGCCCCCTGGGACAGGGTTTCGTCACCGGGGAGCTGTTTTTT. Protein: CASSPLGQGFVTGELFF.

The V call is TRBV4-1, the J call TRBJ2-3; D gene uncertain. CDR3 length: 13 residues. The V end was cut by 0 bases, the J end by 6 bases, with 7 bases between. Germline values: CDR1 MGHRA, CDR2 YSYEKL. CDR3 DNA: TGCGCCAGCAGCCAAGATACCCCGGATACGCAGTATTTT. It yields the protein CASSQDTPDTQYF.

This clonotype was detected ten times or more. CDR3 residues: CASSPQVAGNTEAFF. CDR3 nucleotide sequence: TGTGCCAGCAGTCCACAGGTGGCAGGGAACACTGAAGCTTTCTTT. The chain joins TRBV12-3 or TRBV12-4 to TRBJ1-1; perhaps TRBD1 as D (5 bases). CDR3 length: 15 residues. V lost 5 bases, J lost 1 base, and 14 bases lay in between.

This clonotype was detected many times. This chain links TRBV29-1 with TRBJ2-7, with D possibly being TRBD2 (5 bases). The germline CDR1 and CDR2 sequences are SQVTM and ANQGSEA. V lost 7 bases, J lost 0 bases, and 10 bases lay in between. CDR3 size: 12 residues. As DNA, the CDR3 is TGCAGCGCAAAAGGGAGCTCCTACGAGCAGTACTTC. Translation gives CSAKGSSYEQYF.

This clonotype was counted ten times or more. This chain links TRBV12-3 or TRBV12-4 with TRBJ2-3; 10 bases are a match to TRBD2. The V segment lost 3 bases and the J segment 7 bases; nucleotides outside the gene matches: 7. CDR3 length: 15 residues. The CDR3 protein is CASSFQRGGHNTQYF. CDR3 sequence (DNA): TGTGCCAGCAGTTTTCAGCGGGGGGGACACAATACGCAGTATTTT.

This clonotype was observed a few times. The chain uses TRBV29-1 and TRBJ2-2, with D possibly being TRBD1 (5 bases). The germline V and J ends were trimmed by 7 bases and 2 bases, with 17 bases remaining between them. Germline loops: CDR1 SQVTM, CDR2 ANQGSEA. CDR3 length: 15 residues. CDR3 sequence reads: CSALDSFTNTGELFF. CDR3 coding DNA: TGCAGCGCCCTAGACAGTTTCACTAACACCGGGGAGCTGTTTTTT.

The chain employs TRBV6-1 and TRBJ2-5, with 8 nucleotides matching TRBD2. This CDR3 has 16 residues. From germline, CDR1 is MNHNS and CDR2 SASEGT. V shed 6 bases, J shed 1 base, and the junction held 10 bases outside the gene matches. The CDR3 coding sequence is TGTGCCAGCAGCCTTCCCGGGGGGGCGGCCCAAGAGACCCAGTACTTC. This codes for CASSLPGGAAQETQYF.

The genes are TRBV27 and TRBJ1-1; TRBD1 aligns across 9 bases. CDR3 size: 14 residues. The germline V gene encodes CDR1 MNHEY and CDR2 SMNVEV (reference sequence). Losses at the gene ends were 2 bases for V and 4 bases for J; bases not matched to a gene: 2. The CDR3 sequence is CASSLATGGTEAFF. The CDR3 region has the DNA TGTGCCAGCAGTTTAGCGACAGGGGGCACTGAAGCTTTCTTT.

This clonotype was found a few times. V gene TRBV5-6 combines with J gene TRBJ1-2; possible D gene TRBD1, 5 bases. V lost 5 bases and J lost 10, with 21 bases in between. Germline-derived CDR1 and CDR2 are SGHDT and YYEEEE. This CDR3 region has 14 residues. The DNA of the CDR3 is TGTGCCAGCAGTCCCTTAGCGGTTGGAGGGGTCTACACCTTC. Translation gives CASSPLAVGGVYTF. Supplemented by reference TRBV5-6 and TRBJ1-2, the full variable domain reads DAGVTQSPTHLIKTRGQQVTLRCSPKSGHDTVSWYQQALGQGPQFIFQYYEEEERQRGNFPDRFSGHQFPNYSSELNVNALLLGDSALYLCASSPLAVGGVYTFGSGTRLTVV.

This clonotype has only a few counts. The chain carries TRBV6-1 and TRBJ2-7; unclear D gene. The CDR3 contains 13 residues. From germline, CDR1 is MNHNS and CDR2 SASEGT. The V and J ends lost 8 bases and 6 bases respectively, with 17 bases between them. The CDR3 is CASLSAHGFEQYV. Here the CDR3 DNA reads TGTGCCAGCCTCAGCGCCCACGGCTTCGAGCAGTACGTC.

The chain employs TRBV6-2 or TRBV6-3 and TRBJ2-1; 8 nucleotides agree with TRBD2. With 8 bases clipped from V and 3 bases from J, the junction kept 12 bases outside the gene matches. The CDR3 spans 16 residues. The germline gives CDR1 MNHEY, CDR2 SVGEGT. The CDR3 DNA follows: TGTGCCAGCGTCGACCTCTTCGGGGGGGACTACAATGAGCAGTTCTTC. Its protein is CASVDLFGGDYNEQFF.

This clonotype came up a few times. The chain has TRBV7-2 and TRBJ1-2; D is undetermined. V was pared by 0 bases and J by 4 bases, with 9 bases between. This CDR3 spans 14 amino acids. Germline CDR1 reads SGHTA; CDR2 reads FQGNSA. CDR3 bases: TGTGCCAGCAGCTTAGCGGCGGGGATCTATGGCTACACCTTC. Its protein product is CASSLAAGIYGYTF.

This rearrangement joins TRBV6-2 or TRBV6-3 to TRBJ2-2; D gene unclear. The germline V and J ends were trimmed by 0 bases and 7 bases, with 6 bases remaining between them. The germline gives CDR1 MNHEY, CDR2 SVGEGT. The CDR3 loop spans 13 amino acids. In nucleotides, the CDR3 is TGTGCCAGCAGTTACTCCGGCCGCGGGGAGCTGTTTTTT. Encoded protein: CASSYSGRGELFF.

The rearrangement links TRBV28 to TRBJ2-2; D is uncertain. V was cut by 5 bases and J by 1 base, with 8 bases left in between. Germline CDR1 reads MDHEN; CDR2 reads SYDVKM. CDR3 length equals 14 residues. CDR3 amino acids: CASSPYKNTGELFF. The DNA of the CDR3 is TGTGCCAGCAGTCCCTACAAGAACACCGGGGAGCTGTTTTTT.

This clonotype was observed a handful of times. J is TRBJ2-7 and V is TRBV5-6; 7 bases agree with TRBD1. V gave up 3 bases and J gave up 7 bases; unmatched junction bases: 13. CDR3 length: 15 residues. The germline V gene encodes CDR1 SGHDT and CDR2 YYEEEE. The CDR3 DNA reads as TGTGCCAGCAGCTCCCTGGGGACAGCCGACGGAGAGCAGTACGTC. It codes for CASSSLGTADGEQYV.

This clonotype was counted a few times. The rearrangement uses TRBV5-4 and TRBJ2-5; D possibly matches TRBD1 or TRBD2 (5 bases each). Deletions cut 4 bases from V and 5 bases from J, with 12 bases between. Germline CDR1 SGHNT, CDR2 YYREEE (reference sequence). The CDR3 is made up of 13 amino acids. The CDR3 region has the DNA TGTGCCAGCAGCCCCGGGGCCGCGGAGACCCAGTACTTC. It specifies CASSPGAAETQYF.

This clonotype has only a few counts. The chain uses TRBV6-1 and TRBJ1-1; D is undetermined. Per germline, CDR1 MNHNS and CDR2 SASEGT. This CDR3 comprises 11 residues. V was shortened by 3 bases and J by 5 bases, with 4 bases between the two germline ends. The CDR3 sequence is CASSEGTEAFF. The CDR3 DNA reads TGTGCCAGCAGTGAGGGTACTGAAGCTTTCTTT.

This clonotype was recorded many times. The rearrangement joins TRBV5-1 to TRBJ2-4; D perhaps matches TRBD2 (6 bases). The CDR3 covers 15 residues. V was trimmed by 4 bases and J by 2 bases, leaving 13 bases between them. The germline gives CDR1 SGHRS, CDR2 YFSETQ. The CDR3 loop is CASSPFRESKNIQYF. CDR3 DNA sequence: TGCGCCAGCAGCCCGTTCCGGGAGTCCAAAAACATTCAGTACTTC.

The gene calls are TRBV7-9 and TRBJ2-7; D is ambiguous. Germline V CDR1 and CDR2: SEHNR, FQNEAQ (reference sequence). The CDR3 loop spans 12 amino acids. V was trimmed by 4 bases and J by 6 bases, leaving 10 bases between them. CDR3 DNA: TGTGCCAGCAGCTCACATCGATCCGAGCAGTACGTC. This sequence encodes CASSSHRSEQYV.

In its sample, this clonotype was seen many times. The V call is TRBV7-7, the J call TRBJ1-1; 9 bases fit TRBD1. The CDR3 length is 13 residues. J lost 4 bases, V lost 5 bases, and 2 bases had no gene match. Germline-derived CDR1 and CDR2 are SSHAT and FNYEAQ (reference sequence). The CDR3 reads CASSVDRGTEAFF. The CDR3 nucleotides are TGTGCCAGCAGCGTGGACAGGGGCACTGAAGCTTTCTTT.